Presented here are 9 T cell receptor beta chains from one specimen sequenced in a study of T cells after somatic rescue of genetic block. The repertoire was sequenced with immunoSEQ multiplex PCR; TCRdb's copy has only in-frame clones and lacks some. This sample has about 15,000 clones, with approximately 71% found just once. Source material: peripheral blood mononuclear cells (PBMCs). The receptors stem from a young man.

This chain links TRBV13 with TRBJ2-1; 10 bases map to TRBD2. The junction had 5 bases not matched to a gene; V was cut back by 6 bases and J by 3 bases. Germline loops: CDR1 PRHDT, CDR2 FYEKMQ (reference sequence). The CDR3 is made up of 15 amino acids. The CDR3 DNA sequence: TGTGCCAGCAGTCCTCTAGCGGGGGTCTACAATGAGCAGTTCTTC. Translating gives CASSPLAGVYNEQFF.

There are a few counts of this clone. The CDR3 loop is CASSFFRLAGEKETQYF. CDR3 sequence (DNA): TGTGCCAGCAGTTTTTTCCGACTAGCGGGGGAGAAAGAGACCCAGTACTTC. The chain is built from TRBV2 and TRBJ2-5, with 12 bases that match TRBD2. The V segment lost 5 bases and the J segment 3 bases; nucleotides outside the gene matches: 10. Germline lookup yields CDR1 SNHLY and CDR2 FYNNEI. The CDR3 sequence is 17 residues long.

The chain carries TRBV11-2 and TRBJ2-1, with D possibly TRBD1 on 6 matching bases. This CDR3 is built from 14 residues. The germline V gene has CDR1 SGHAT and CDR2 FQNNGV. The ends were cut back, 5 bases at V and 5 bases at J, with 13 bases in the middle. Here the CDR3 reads CASSIRQDHNEQFF. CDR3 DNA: TGTGCCAGCAGCATTCGACAGGATCACAATGAGCAGTTCTTC.

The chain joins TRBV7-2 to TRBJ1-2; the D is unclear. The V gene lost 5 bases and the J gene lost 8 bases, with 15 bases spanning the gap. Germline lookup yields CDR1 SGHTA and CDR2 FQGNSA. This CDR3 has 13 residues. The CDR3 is CASSLRGLGGYTF. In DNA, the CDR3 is TGTGCCAGCAGCCTTCGAGGACTCGGGGGCTACACCTTC.

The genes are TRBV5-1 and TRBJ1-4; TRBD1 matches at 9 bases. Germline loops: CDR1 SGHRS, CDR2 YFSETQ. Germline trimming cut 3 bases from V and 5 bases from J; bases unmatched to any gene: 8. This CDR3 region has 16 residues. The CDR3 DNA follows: TGCGCCAGCAGCTCGGGACAGGGAAATTCCAATGAAAAACTGTTTTTT. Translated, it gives CASSSGQGNSNEKLFF.

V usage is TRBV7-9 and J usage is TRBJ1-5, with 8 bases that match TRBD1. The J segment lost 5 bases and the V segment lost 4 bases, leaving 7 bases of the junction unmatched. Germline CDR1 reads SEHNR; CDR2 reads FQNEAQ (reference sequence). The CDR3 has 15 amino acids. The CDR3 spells CASSSSGQGDQPQHF. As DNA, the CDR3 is TGTGCCAGCAGCTCGTCAGGACAGGGAGATCAGCCCCAGCATTTT.

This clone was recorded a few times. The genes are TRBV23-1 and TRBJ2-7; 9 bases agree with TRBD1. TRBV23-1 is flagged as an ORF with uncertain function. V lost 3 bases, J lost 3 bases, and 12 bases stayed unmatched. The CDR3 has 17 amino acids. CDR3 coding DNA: TGCGCCAGCAGTCATTACCCCGGGACAGGGCGAAACTACGAGCAGTACTTC. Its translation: CASSHYPGTGRNYEQYF.

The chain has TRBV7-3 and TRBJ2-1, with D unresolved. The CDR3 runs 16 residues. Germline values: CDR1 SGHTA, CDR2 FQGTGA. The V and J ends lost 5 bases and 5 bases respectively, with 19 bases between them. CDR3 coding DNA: TGTGCCAGCAGCCACGAACCCGCCCTTCCACACAATGAGCAGTTCTTC. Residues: CASSHEPALPHNEQFF.

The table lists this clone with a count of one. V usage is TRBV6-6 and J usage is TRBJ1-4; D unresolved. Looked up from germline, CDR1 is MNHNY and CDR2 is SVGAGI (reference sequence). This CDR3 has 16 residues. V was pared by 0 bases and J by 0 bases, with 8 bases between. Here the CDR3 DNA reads TGTGCCAGCAGTTACTCGGAGGCAGCAACTAATGAAAAACTGTTTTTT. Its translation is CASSYSEAATNEKLFF.